Listed below are T cell receptor beta chains from one sample, sequenced in a study of blood T cell repertoires in COVID-19. Generated by immunoSEQ multiplex PCR, the TCRdb table keeps only in-frame clones and is missing some. The sample carries tens of thousands of clones, roughly 84% recorded once. The sample comprised peripheral blood. The receptors originated from a man in his forties or fifties with COVID-19, enrolled during active disease. CDR3s include the opening cysteine and the closing phenylalanine or tryptophan. The order of the fields is V gene, J gene, clone size, D gene, CDR3 DNA, CDR3 protein. A D gene is named only where the DNA matches it firmly. For some rows the clone size is stated as once, few or many, or as a class when expanded; others skip it.

V: TRBV6-5
J: TRBJ2-1
size: -
D: TRBD2
DNA: TGTGCCAGCAGAGGACTAGCGGGAGGGGGCGGAGAGCAGTTCTTC
CDR3: CASRGLAGGGGEQFF

V: TRBV19
J: TRBJ2-1
size: -
D: -
DNA: TGTGCCACCGCCTCCTTGGGGCCGAGCTCCTACAATGAGCAGTTCTTC
CDR3: CATASLGPSSYNEQFF

V: TRBV5-3
J: TRBJ2-5
size: -
D: TRBD2
DNA: TGTGCCAGAAGCGGCCGCGGGAGGGAGGAGACCCAGTACTTC
CDR3: CARSGRGREETQYF

V: TRBV29-1
J: TRBJ1-1
size: -
D: -
DNA: TGCAGCGTTGAAGGTCAGGGGTTCGCTGAAGCTTTCTTT
CDR3: CSVEGQGFAEAFF

V: TRBV11-3
J: TRBJ2-7
size: few
D: -
DNA: TGTGCCAGCAGCTTAGATCATGGGGCCTCCTACGAGCAGTACTTC
CDR3: CASSLDHGASYEQYF

V: TRBV19
J: TRBJ2-7
size: -
D: -
DNA: TGTGCCAGTAGTATAATGGGAGCGACCTCCGACGAGCAGTACTTC
CDR3: CASSIMGATSDEQYF

V: TRBV29-1
J: TRBJ2-1
size: -
D: TRBD1
DNA: TGCAGCGTTGAAGGGGGGACAGGGGGTTACTACAATGAGCAGTTCTTC
CDR3: CSVEGGTGGYYNEQFF

V: TRBV27
J: TRBJ2-7
size: -
D: TRBD2
DNA: TGTGCCAGCAGTTTATTCGGGGGGAGCTCCTACGAGCAGTACTTC
CDR3: CASSLFGGSSYEQYF

V: TRBV2
J: TRBJ2-7
size: -
D: -
DNA: TGTGCCAGCAGTGTTGAGGGTCCGTACGAGCAGTACTTC
CDR3: CASSVEGPYEQYF

V: TRBV11-2
J: TRBJ1-2
size: -
D: -
DNA: TGTGCCAGCAGCTTGGACCGGACACGTGGCTACACCTTC
CDR3: CASSLDRTRGYTF

V: TRBV2
J: TRBJ1-6
size: -
D: -
DNA: TGTGCCGGATCGGCGGGCTATAATTCACCCCTCCACTTT
CDR3: CAGSAGYNSPLHF

V: TRBV27
J: TRBJ2-7
size: -
D: -
DNA: TGTGCCAGCAGTCTTCTCGGAGCGGGTACTTACGAGCAGTACTTC
CDR3: CASSLLGAGTYEQYF

V: TRBV6-1
J: TRBJ2-1
size: once
D: TRBD2
DNA: TGTGCCAGCAGTGTAACGGGGGGGGGAGGGAGCAATGAGCAGTTCTTC
CDR3: CASSVTGGGGSNEQFF

V: TRBV2
J: TRBJ2-7
size: -
D: TRBD1
DNA: TGTGCCAGCCGGACAGGGGGCTCTGCCTACGAGCAGTACTTC
CDR3: CASRTGGSAYEQYF

V: TRBV7-9
J: TRBJ2-7
size: -
D: TRBD1
DNA: TGTGCCAGCAGCTTCCCGGACAGGGCAAGGGAGCAGTACTTC
CDR3: CASSFPDRAREQYF

V: TRBV20-1
J: TRBJ2-7
size: -
D: TRBD1
DNA: TGCAGTGCTCAGACAGGGTTCGAGCAGTACTTC
CDR3: CSAQTGFEQYF

V: TRBV29-1
J: TRBJ2-3
size: -
D: TRBD1
DNA: TGCAGCGCCGGACAGGGGGCTAAGTCAGATACGCAGTATTTT
CDR3: CSAGQGAKSDTQYF

V: TRBV7-9
J: TRBJ2-7
size: -
D: -
DNA: TGTGCCAGCAGCTCTCAGCTTAGCGGCACCTACGAGCAGTACTTC
CDR3: CASSSQLSGTYEQYF

V: TRBV3-1/TRBV3-2
J: TRBJ2-7
size: -
D: TRBD2
DNA: TGTGCCAGTCGCCCCGGGGGGGTACACGAGCAGTACTTC
CDR3: CASRPGGVHEQYF

V: TRBV6-4
J: TRBJ2-1
size: -
D: -
DNA: TGTGCCAGCAGTGACCTGCGTGGGAGCGGTGAGCAGTTCTTC
CDR3: CASSDLRGSGEQFF

V: TRBV6-5
J: TRBJ2-7
size: -
D: TRBD2
DNA: TGTGCCAGCAGTCTTAGCGGGGCCCTTACCTACGAGCAGTACTTC
CDR3: CASSLSGALTYEQYF

V: TRBV6-2/TRBV6-3
J: TRBJ2-1
size: few
D: TRBD1
DNA: TGTGCCAGCAGTTACGGGACAGGGTGGAATGAGCAGTTCTTC
CDR3: CASSYGTGWNEQFF

V: TRBV29-1
J: TRBJ2-7
size: -
D: -
DNA: TGCAGCGTTGAAGATAATAGGACACCAACCTACGAGCAGTACTTC
CDR3: CSVEDNRTPTYEQYF

V: TRBV6-5
J: TRBJ1-1
size: -
D: TRBD1
DNA: TGTGCCAGCAGACCCGACAGGGGGGGCACTGAAGCTTTCTTT
CDR3: CASRPDRGGTEAFF

V: TRBV7-8
J: TRBJ2-7
size: -
D: -
DNA: TGTGCCAGCGCGGCCTTAACCTACGAGCAGTACTTC
CDR3: CASAALTYEQYF

V: TRBV3-1/TRBV3-2
J: TRBJ2-5
size: -
D: TRBD1
DNA: TGTGCCAGCTGGGACAGGGCGAGGGGTGGGACCCAGTACTTC
CDR3: CASWDRARGGTQYF

V: TRBV24-1
J: TRBJ2-5
size: -
D: -
DNA: TGTGCCACCAGTGATCCACGACAGGCTACAGAGACCCAGTACTTC
CDR3: CATSDPRQATETQYF

V: TRBV28
J: TRBJ1-2
size: once
D: TRBD1
DNA: TGTGCCAGCAGTTCTCATGGGACAGGCGGCTACACCTTC
CDR3: CASSSHGTGGYTF

V: TRBV19
J: TRBJ1-6
size: once
D: -
DNA: TGTGCCAGTACCTCCTCCCGGGGGGCCCTCCACTTT
CDR3: CASTSSRGALHF

V: TRBV7-3
J: TRBJ2-6
size: -
D: -
DNA: TGTGCCAGCAGCCCCAACTTTGGTTGGGAGCCCACCTCTGGGGCCAACGTCCTGACTTTC
CDR3: CASSPNFGWEPTSGANVLTF

V: TRBV5-1
J: TRBJ2-7
size: -
D: TRBD2
DNA: TGCGCCAGCAGCACGGGACTAGCGCGGCCCTACGAGCAGTACTTC
CDR3: CASSTGLARPYEQYF

V: TRBV2
J: TRBJ2-3
size: few
D: TRBD1
DNA: TGTGCCAGCAGACAGAACAGGGGGCGCACAGATACGCAGTATTTT
CDR3: CASRQNRGRTDTQYF

V: TRBV19
J: TRBJ1-5
size: -
D: TRBD1
DNA: TGTGCCAGTAGTAGGGGACAGGGCGGTCAGCCCCAGCATTTT
CDR3: CASSRGQGGQPQHF

V: TRBV5-6
J: TRBJ1-3
size: -
D: -
DNA: TGTGCCAGCAGGGGGACGGGGGTCTCTGGAAACACCATATATTTT
CDR3: CASRGTGVSGNTIYF

V: TRBV6-5
J: TRBJ2-7
size: few
D: -
DNA: TGTGCCAGCAGTTACTCCGTACAGGGCACCCCCTACGAGCAGTACTTC
CDR3: CASSYSVQGTPYEQYF

V: TRBV25-1
J: TRBJ1-4
size: once
D: TRBD1
DNA: TGTGCCAGCAGTGCGGACAGGGGGTGGGAAAAACTGTTTTTT
CDR3: CASSADRGWEKLFF

V: TRBV4-1
J: TRBJ2-7
size: -
D: TRBD2
DNA: TGCGCCAGCAGCCTCGGGACTAGCGGGAACTACGAGCAGTACTTC
CDR3: CASSLGTSGNYEQYF

V: TRBV7-5
J: TRBJ2-3
size: once
D: -
DNA: TGTGCCAGAAGCTCCACTAGCGTGGGCACAGATACGCAGTATTTT
CDR3: CARSSTSVGTDTQYF

V: TRBV9
J: TRBJ1-3
size: -
D: -
DNA: TGTGCCAGCAGCCCCCGAGGGAGGGCGGATGGAAACACCATATATTTT
CDR3: CASSPRGRADGNTIYF

V: TRBV6-5
J: TRBJ1-1
size: -
D: -
DNA: TGTGCCAGCAGTTACGGGGGGGTAGGGGTGAACACTGAAGCTTTCTTT
CDR3: CASSYGGVGVNTEAFF

V: TRBV28
J: TRBJ1-4
size: once
D: -
DNA: TGTGCCAGCAGTTTAGGTGGTTTGGGAGGCATCGGGGAAAAACTGTTTTTT
CDR3: CASSLGGLGGIGEKLFF

V: TRBV29-1
J: TRBJ1-1
size: -
D: -
DNA: TGCAGCGTTGAAGATCGGGGGAGTTACACTGAAGCTTTCTTT
CDR3: CSVEDRGSYTEAFF

V: TRBV3-1/TRBV3-2
J: TRBJ2-3
size: -
D: -
DNA: TGTGCCAGCAGCCAAGATGGTTTGGCGGGCCCCGTCACAGATACGCAGTATTTT
CDR3: CASSQDGLAGPVTDTQYF

V: TRBV11-2
J: TRBJ2-1
size: -
D: TRBD1
DNA: TGTGCCAGCAGCTGGGGGACAGGGGGTCTGAATGAGCAGTTCTTC
CDR3: CASSWGTGGLNEQFF

V: TRBV24-1
J: TRBJ2-3
size: once
D: -
DNA: TGTGCCACCAGTGGTGGGGCCGGGGATACGCAGTATTTT
CDR3: CATSGGAGDTQYF

V: TRBV4-3
J: TRBJ2-5
size: -
D: TRBD1
DNA: TGCGCCAGCAGCCAAGGGACAGGGGGCCAAGAGACCCAGTACTTC
CDR3: CASSQGTGGQETQYF

V: TRBV3-1/TRBV3-2
J: TRBJ2-1
size: -
D: -
DNA: TGTGCCAGCAGCCAAGTAGCGTCCCCGGTCAATGAGCAGTTCTTC
CDR3: CASSQVASPVNEQFF

V: TRBV28
J: TRBJ2-7
size: -
D: -
DNA: TGTGCCAGCAGTTTAATCTCAGACTACGAGCAGTACTTC
CDR3: CASSLISDYEQYF

V: TRBV28
J: TRBJ2-4
size: -
D: -
DNA: TGTGCCAGCAGGGGGGGTGCGAACATTCAGTACTTC
CDR3: CASRGGANIQYF